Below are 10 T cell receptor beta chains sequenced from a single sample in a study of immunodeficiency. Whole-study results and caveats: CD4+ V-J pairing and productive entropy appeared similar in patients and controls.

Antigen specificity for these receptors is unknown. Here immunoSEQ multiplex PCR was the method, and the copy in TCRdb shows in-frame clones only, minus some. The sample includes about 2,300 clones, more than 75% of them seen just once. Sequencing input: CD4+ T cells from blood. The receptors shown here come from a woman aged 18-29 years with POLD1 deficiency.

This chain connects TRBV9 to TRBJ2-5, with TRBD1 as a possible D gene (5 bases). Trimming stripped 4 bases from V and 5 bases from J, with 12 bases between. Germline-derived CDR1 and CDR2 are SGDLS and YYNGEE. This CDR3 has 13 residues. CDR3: CASSQDSFETQYF. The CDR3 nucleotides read TGTGCCAGCAGCCAAGACAGTTTTGAGACCCAGTACTTC.

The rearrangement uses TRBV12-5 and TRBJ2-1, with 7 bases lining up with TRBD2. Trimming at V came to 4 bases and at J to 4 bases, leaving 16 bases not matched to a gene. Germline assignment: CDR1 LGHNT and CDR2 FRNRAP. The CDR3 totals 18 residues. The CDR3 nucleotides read TGTGCTAGTGGTTCTCGACCTTCCGGGACTAAACTATACAATGAGCAGTTCTTC. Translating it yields CASGSRPSGTKLYNEQFF.

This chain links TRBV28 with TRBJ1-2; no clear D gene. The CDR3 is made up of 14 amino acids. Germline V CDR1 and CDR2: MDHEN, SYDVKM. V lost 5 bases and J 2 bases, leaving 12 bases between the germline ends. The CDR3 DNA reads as TGTGCCAGCAGTCCCAGTTATTCCAACTATGGCTACACCTTC. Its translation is CASSPSYSNYGYTF.

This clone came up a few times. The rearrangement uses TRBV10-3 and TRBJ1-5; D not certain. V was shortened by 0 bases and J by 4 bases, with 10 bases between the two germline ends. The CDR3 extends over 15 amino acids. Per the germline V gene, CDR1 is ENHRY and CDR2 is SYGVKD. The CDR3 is CAISESGGRNQPQHF. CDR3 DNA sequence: TGTGCCATCAGTGAGTCGGGAGGGCGGAATCAGCCCCAGCATTTT.

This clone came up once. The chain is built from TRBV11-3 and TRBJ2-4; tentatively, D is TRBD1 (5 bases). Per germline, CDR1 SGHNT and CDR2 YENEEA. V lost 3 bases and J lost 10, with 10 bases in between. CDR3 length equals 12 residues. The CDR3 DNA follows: TGTGCCAGCAGCTTCCGCAGGGTGATTCAGTACTTC. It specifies CASSFRRVIQYF. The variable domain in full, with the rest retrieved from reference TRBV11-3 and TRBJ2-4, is EAGVVQSPRYKIIEKKQPVAFWCNPISGHNTLYWYLQNLGQGPELLIRYENEEAVDDSQLPKDRFSAERLKGVDSTLKIQPAELGDSAVYLCASSFRRVIQYFGAGTRLSVL.

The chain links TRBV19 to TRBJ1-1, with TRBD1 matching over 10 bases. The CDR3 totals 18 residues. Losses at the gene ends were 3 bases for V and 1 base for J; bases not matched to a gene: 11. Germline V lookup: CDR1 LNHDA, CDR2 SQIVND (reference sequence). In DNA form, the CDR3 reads TGTGCCAGTAGTATCTTGGGGGCAGACAGGGGGCCGAACACTGAAGCTTTCTTT. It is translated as CASSILGADRGPNTEAFF.

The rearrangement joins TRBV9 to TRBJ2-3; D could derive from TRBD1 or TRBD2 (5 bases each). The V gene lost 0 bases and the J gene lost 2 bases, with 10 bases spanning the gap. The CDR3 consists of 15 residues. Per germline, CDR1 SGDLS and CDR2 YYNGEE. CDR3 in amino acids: CASSVGGRNTDTQYF. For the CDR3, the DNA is TGTGCCAGCAGCGTAGGGGGGAGAAACACAGATACGCAGTATTTT.

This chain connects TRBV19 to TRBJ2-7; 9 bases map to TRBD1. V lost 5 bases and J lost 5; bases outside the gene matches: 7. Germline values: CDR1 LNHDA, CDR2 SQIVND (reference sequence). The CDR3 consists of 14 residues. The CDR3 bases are TGTGCCAGTAGTTTCGGACAGGGGAAAAACGAGCAGTACTTC. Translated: CASSFGQGKNEQYF.

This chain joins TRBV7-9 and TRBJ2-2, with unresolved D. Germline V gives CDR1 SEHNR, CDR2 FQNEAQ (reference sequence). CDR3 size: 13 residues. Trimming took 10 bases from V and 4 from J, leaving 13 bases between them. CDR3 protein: CATRKTATGELFF. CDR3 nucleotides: TGTGCCACGAGGAAAACGGCCACCGGGGAGCTGTTTTTT.

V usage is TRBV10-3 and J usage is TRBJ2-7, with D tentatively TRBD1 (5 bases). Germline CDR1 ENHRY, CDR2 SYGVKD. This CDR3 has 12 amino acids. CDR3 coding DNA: TGTGCTAGTCAGGGAATCAACTACGAGCAGTACTTC. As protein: CASQGINYEQYF.